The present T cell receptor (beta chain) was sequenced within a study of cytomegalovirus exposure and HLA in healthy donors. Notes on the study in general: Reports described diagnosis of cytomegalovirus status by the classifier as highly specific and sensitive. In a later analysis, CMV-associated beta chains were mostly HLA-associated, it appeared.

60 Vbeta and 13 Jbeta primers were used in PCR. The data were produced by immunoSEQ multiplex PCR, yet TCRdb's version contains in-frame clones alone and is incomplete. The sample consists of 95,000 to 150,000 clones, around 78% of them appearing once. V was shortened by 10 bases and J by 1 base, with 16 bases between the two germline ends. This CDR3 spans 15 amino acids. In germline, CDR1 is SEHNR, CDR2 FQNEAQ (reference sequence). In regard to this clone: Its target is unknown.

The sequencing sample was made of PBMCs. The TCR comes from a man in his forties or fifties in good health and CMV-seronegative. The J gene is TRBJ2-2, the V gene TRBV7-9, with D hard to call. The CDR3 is CATDRWNRNTGELFF. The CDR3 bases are TGTGCCACCGACCGATGGAACAGGAACACCGGGGAGCTGTTTTTT.